These T cell receptor beta chains were read from a single sample in a study of T cells in tuberculosis. Some clones are missing from TCRdb's copy, which holds only in-frame ones; the method was immunoSEQ multiplex PCR. The sample shows about 36,000 clones, about 93% of them seen only once. Sequenced material: PBMCs. These receptors all come from a donor aged 10 to 29 with latent tuberculosis or without tuberculosis infection. Both conserved end residues are part of each CDR3. D genes are given only for firm matches. Clone size is shown for a subset of rows, as once, few, many or a class of expanded clone.

TRBV6-5,TRBJ1-5,.,.,CASSSVPLSSNQPQHF,TGTGCCAGCAGTTCCGTCCCCCTATCTAGCAATCAGCCCCAGCATTTT
TRBV7-9,TRBJ1-5,.,.,CASAGGKVGQPQHF,TGTGCCAGCGCCGGGGGGAAGGTTGGTCAGCCCCAGCATTTT
TRBV4-3,TRBJ2-1,.,.,CASSQAVEYNEQFF,TGCGCCAGCAGCCAAGCCGTAGAGTACAATGAGCAGTTCTTC
TRBV29-1,TRBJ2-2,.,.,CSVGDTNTGELFF,TGCAGCGTTGGGGACACTAACACCGGGGAGCTGTTTTTT
TRBV9,TRBJ1-3,TRBD1,few,CASSSTRTGSSGNTIYF,TGTGCCAGCAGCTCTACCCGGACAGGTTCCTCTGGAAACACCATATATTTT
TRBV30,TRBJ1-5,.,.,CAWSDSNDQPQHF,TGTGCCTGGAGTGACAGTAACGATCAGCCCCAGCATTTT
TRBV5-1,TRBJ2-7,TRBD1,.,CASSLDRGYEQYF,TGCGCCAGCAGCCTCGACAGGGGATACGAGCAGTACTTC
TRBV7-9,TRBJ2-1,TRBD2,.,CASSLGLAGGLVPGVGQFF,TGTGCCAGCAGCTTAGGACTAGCGGGGGGCCTGGTGCCGGGAGTTGGGCAGTTCTTC
TRBV6-1,TRBJ1-1,.,.,CASRLGGQNTEAFF,TGTGCCAGCAGGCTGGGGGGGCAGAACACTGAAGCTTTCTTT
TRBV2,TRBJ2-3,TRBD1,.,CASSEALGTGLSDTQYF,TGTGCCAGCAGTGAAGCTCTTGGGACAGGGTTGTCAGATACGCAGTATTTT
TRBV5-1,TRBJ2-3,TRBD2,.,CASSLGLAGAFTDTQYF,TGCGCCAGCAGCTTGGGGCTAGCGGGGGCGTTCACAGATACGCAGTATTTT
TRBV5-8,TRBJ1-2,TRBD1,.,CAPYRGPVGYTF,TGTGCCCCCTACAGGGGGCCGGTTGGCTACACCTTC
TRBV19,TRBJ1-5,.,.,CASSIGYSNQPQHF,TGTGCCAGTAGTATAGGCTATAGCAATCAGCCCCAGCATTTT
TRBV18,TRBJ1-4,TRBD1,.,CASSPGTGREKLFF,TGTGCCAGCTCACCCGGGACAGGGCGAGAAAAACTGTTTTTT
TRBV7-6,TRBJ1-2,.,.,CASSPLTGDPGYTF,TGTGCCAGCAGCCCTCTTACAGGAGACCCTGGCTACACCTTC
TRBV7-5,TRBJ2-7,.,.,CVRSSRGKTGIYEQYF,TGTGTCAGAAGCTCTAGGGGAAAAACAGGAATCTACGAGCAGTACTTC
TRBV6-1,TRBJ2-7,.,.,CASGRGSYEQYF,TGTGCCAGCGGACGGGGCTCCTACGAGCAGTACTTC